Listed below are T cell receptor beta chains from one sample, sequenced in a study of Ad26.COV2.S vaccination and SARS-CoV-2 variants. Sequencing was performed with immunoSEQ multiplex PCR; in TCRdb, only in-frame clones are kept and a portion is missing. The sample carries about 380,000 clones, approximately 83% recorded once. The sample consisted of peripheral blood, taken in a trial of Ad26.COV2.S vaccine versus placebo. The source of these receptors is a person aged 18-60 years who received the Ad26.COV2.S COVID-19 vaccine or a placebo. Both conserved end residues are part of each CDR3. The order of the fields is D gene, J gene, V gene, clone size, CDR3 DNA, CDR3 protein. A D gene is named only where the DNA matches it firmly. Clone sizes are given selectively: once, few, many, or a class where the clone is expanded.

D gene: .; J gene: TRBJ1-1; V gene: TRBV25-1; clone size: .; CDR3 DNA: TGTGCCAGCAGTAAACAGGGTCACACTGAAGCTTTCTTT; CDR3 protein: CASSKQGHTEAFF
D gene: .; J gene: TRBJ1-5; V gene: TRBV19; clone size: .; CDR3 DNA: TGTGCCAGTGTCAGGACAGCGAATCAGCCCCAGCATTTT; CDR3 protein: CASVRTANQPQHF
D gene: .; J gene: TRBJ1-2; V gene: TRBV6-5; clone size: .; CDR3 DNA: TGTGCCAGCAAGGACAGTTATTATGGCTACACCTTC; CDR3 protein: CASKDSYYGYTF
D gene: .; J gene: TRBJ1-1; V gene: TRBV29-1; clone size: .; CDR3 DNA: TGCAGCGTTGGGGGACCTTTGGGTGAAGCTTTCTTT; CDR3 protein: CSVGGPLGEAFF
D gene: .; J gene: TRBJ1-1; V gene: TRBV5-1; clone size: .; CDR3 DNA: TGCGCCAGCAGCTTGGTGGGGAGCAGGAACACTGAAGCTTTCTTT; CDR3 protein: CASSLVGSRNTEAFF
D gene: .; J gene: TRBJ1-6; V gene: TRBV6-1; clone size: .; CDR3 DNA: TGTGCCAGCAGTGAAAACGGTTATAATTCACCCCTCCACTTT; CDR3 protein: CASSENGYNSPLHF
D gene: .; J gene: TRBJ1-6; V gene: TRBV4-1; clone size: few; CDR3 DNA: TGCGCCAGCAGCCAATCCGTCCGGGGTTTAAATTCACCCCTCCACTTT; CDR3 protein: CASSQSVRGLNSPLHF
D gene: .; J gene: TRBJ2-2; V gene: TRBV27; clone size: .; CDR3 DNA: TGTGCCAGCACGGGACTGAACACCGGGGAGCTGTTTTTT; CDR3 protein: CASTGLNTGELFF
D gene: .; J gene: TRBJ1-5; V gene: TRBV7-2; clone size: few; CDR3 DNA: TGTGCCAGCAGCTTAAGGGCAGGGCCCAATCAGCCCCAGCATTTT; CDR3 protein: CASSLRAGPNQPQHF
D gene: .; J gene: TRBJ1-1; V gene: TRBV6-1; clone size: .; CDR3 DNA: TGTGCCAGCAGTGAAGGAGGCCTGAAAGCTTTCTTT; CDR3 protein: CASSEGGLKAFF
D gene: .; J gene: TRBJ2-3; V gene: TRBV7-2; clone size: .; CDR3 DNA: TGTGCCAGCAGCTTAGCCTGGGGAGATACGCAGTATTTT; CDR3 protein: CASSLAWGDTQYF
D gene: .; J gene: TRBJ1-6; V gene: TRBV2; clone size: .; CDR3 DNA: TGTGCCAGCATAGGGTTCCGATTTTTGGATTCACCCCTCCACTTT; CDR3 protein: CASIGFRFLDSPLHF
D gene: .; J gene: TRBJ2-2; V gene: TRBV19; clone size: .; CDR3 DNA: TGTGCCAGTAGTACCACAATGGGCACCGGGGAGCTGTTTTTT; CDR3 protein: CASSTTMGTGELFF
D gene: .; J gene: TRBJ2-6; V gene: TRBV7-3; clone size: .; CDR3 DNA: TGTGCCAGCAGCCCCTATCCCCTGACTGGGGCTGGGGCCAACGTCCTGACTTTC; CDR3 protein: CASSPYPLTGAGANVLTF
D gene: .; J gene: TRBJ2-7; V gene: TRBV3-1/TRBV3-2; clone size: .; CDR3 DNA: TGTGCCAGCAGCCAGATCAGGCTAGGGGAGCAGTACTTC; CDR3 protein: CASSQIRLGEQYF
D gene: TRBD2; J gene: TRBJ2-3; V gene: TRBV28; clone size: once; CDR3 DNA: TGTGCCAGCAGTTTTGGGACTAGCGATATAGATACGCAGTATTTT; CDR3 protein: CASSFGTSDIDTQYF
D gene: TRBD1; J gene: TRBJ1-1; V gene: TRBV27; clone size: .; CDR3 DNA: TGTGCCAGCAGTACCCGGGACAGGGGCACTGAAGCTTTCTTT; CDR3 protein: CASSTRDRGTEAFF
D gene: TRBD1; J gene: TRBJ1-2; V gene: TRBV11-2; clone size: .; CDR3 DNA: TGTGCCAGCAGCCAGGGACAGTTACCTAACTATGGCTACACCTTC; CDR3 protein: CASSQGQLPNYGYTF
D gene: .; J gene: TRBJ1-1; V gene: TRBV5-1; clone size: .; CDR3 DNA: TGCGCCAGCAGCTTGGAGGTTGGGATGGGAGCTTTCTTT; CDR3 protein: CASSLEVGMGAFF
D gene: .; J gene: TRBJ1-2; V gene: TRBV11-2; clone size: once; CDR3 DNA: TGTGCCAGCAGCTTAGGCGGAGAGACGACCTGGGGCTACACCTTC; CDR3 protein: CASSLGGETTWGYTF
D gene: .; J gene: TRBJ1-1; V gene: TRBV5-1; clone size: once; CDR3 DNA: TGCGCCAGCAGCTGGAGGGAGGGAACTGAAGCTTTCTTT; CDR3 protein: CASSWREGTEAFF
D gene: .; J gene: TRBJ2-7; V gene: TRBV4-1; clone size: .; CDR3 DNA: TGCGCCAGCAGCCTCGGAGCGGGCCCCTACGAGCAGTACTTC; CDR3 protein: CASSLGAGPYEQYF
D gene: .; J gene: TRBJ1-2; V gene: TRBV3-1/TRBV3-2; clone size: .; CDR3 DNA: TGTGCCAGCAGCCTAGTAGGACGGACCTACACCTTC; CDR3 protein: CASSLVGRTYTF
D gene: TRBD2; J gene: TRBJ2-5; V gene: TRBV7-3; clone size: .; CDR3 DNA: TGTGCCAGCAGCTTGGGACCTAGCGGGGGCCTCCAAGAGACCCAGTACTTC; CDR3 protein: CASSLGPSGGLQETQYF
D gene: .; J gene: TRBJ1-6; V gene: TRBV7-2; clone size: few; CDR3 DNA: TGTGCCAGCAGGAAGGACAGAACTGATCATTCACCCCTCCACTTT; CDR3 protein: CASRKDRTDHSPLHF
D gene: .; J gene: TRBJ1-2; V gene: TRBV18; clone size: .; CDR3 DNA: TGTGCCAGCTCACAACAGACAGAGGGGAGGGATGGCTACACCTTC; CDR3 protein: CASSQQTEGRDGYTF
D gene: .; J gene: TRBJ2-3; V gene: TRBV19; clone size: .; CDR3 DNA: TGTGCCAGTCAAAGGGGGATAAACACAGATACGCAGTATTTT; CDR3 protein: CASQRGINTDTQYF
D gene: TRBD1; J gene: TRBJ1-1; V gene: TRBV5-1; clone size: .; CDR3 DNA: TGCGCCAGCAGCTACCAGGGGGGCGGGAACACTGAAGCTTTCTTT; CDR3 protein: CASSYQGGGNTEAFF
D gene: .; J gene: TRBJ1-1; V gene: TRBV18; clone size: .; CDR3 DNA: TGTGCCAGCTCACCGGGCAGTTCCAACACTGAAGCTTTCTTT; CDR3 protein: CASSPGSSNTEAFF
D gene: .; J gene: TRBJ1-1; V gene: TRBV5-6; clone size: medium-sized; CDR3 DNA: TGTGCCAGCAGCTCGGCACCAAGTGGACACACTGAAGCTTTCTTT; CDR3 protein: CASSSAPSGHTEAFF
D gene: .; J gene: TRBJ2-7; V gene: TRBV10-3; clone size: .; CDR3 DNA: TGTGCCATCAGTGACAGGGCATACGAGCAGTACTTC; CDR3 protein: CAISDRAYEQYF
D gene: .; J gene: TRBJ2-1; V gene: TRBV5-5; clone size: .; CDR3 DNA: TGTGCCAGCAGCCGGCCGGGCACACCTGAGCAGTTCTTC; CDR3 protein: CASSRPGTPEQFF
D gene: .; J gene: TRBJ1-1; V gene: TRBV18; clone size: .; CDR3 DNA: TGTGCCAGCTCACCAGCGGGGATTGACACTGAAGCTTTCTTT; CDR3 protein: CASSPAGIDTEAFF
D gene: .; J gene: TRBJ2-1; V gene: TRBV4-1; clone size: .; CDR3 DNA: TGCGCCAGCAGCCAAGATTGGACTGACATCTACAATGAGCAGTTCTTC; CDR3 protein: CASSQDWTDIYNEQFF
D gene: TRBD2; J gene: TRBJ2-1; V gene: TRBV7-3; clone size: few; CDR3 DNA: TGTGCCAGCAGCTACGACAGCGGGAGGAAGCAGTTCTTC; CDR3 protein: CASSYDSGRKQFF
D gene: .; J gene: TRBJ1-1; V gene: TRBV18; clone size: .; CDR3 DNA: TGTGCCAGCTCATCCCTATCGGGGGGGCGCTTGGTAGCTTTCTTT; CDR3 protein: CASSSLSGGRLVAFF
D gene: .; J gene: TRBJ2-1; V gene: TRBV19; clone size: .; CDR3 DNA: TGTGCCAGTAAGAGAGACAGGAGCTCCTACAATGAGCAGTTCTTC; CDR3 protein: CASKRDRSSYNEQFF
D gene: .; J gene: TRBJ1-1; V gene: TRBV4-1; clone size: .; CDR3 DNA: TGCGCCAGCAGCCAAGATGTTCGGACCCCCTTAGGAGCTTTCTTT; CDR3 protein: CASSQDVRTPLGAFF
D gene: TRBD1; J gene: TRBJ2-5; V gene: TRBV28; clone size: .; CDR3 DNA: TGTGCCAGCAGGCGATCGTCCGGGACAGGAAAAGAGACCCAGTACTTC; CDR3 protein: CASRRSSGTGKETQYF
D gene: .; J gene: TRBJ2-7; V gene: TRBV6-5; clone size: few; CDR3 DNA: TGTGCCAGCATGGGGGCTCCGACCTACGAGCAGTACTTC; CDR3 protein: CASMGAPTYEQYF
D gene: TRBD1; J gene: TRBJ2-5; V gene: TRBV23-1; clone size: once; CDR3 DNA: TGCGCCAGCAACTACACCGAAGGGGGCCGGGAGACCCAGTACTTC; CDR3 protein: CASNYTEGGRETQYF
D gene: .; J gene: TRBJ1-1; V gene: TRBV9; clone size: .; CDR3 DNA: TGTGCCAGCAGCTCCGACAGAGAAGCTTTCTTT; CDR3 protein: CASSSDREAFF
D gene: .; J gene: TRBJ1-2; V gene: TRBV7-6; clone size: .; CDR3 DNA: TGTGCCAGCAGCCTTACAGGGCCCTACACCTTC; CDR3 protein: CASSLTGPYTF
D gene: .; J gene: TRBJ1-3; V gene: TRBV15; clone size: .; CDR3 DNA: TGTGCCACCAGCAGAGATTCCCCCGGAACGGGTGGAAACACCATATATTTT; CDR3 protein: CATSRDSPGTGGNTIYF
D gene: .; J gene: TRBJ2-1; V gene: TRBV12-3/TRBV12-4; clone size: few; CDR3 DNA: TGTGCCAGCAGCCCAATGCTGCTAGAGCAGTTCTTC; CDR3 protein: CASSPMLLEQFF
D gene: .; J gene: TRBJ1-5; V gene: TRBV2; clone size: .; CDR3 DNA: TGTGCCAGCGACAGGTCCAATCAGCCCCAGCATTTT; CDR3 protein: CASDRSNQPQHF
D gene: .; J gene: TRBJ1-4; V gene: TRBV18; clone size: .; CDR3 DNA: TGTGCCAGCTCACCGCTCGCGCGCTCAAAGCAGGAAAAACTGTTTTTT; CDR3 protein: CASSPLARSKQEKLFF
D gene: .; J gene: TRBJ1-5; V gene: TRBV18; clone size: .; CDR3 DNA: TGTGCCAGCTCACAGGGATTCAATCAGCCCCAGCATTTT; CDR3 protein: CASSQGFNQPQHF
D gene: .; J gene: TRBJ2-7; V gene: TRBV19; clone size: .; CDR3 DNA: TGTGCCAGTAGTATAGCCGGGGTCGCGTACGAGCAGTACTTC; CDR3 protein: CASSIAGVAYEQYF
D gene: .; J gene: TRBJ1-1; V gene: TRBV9; clone size: .; CDR3 DNA: TGTGCCAGCAGCGCACAGACACGGACAACCCGAGCTTTCTTT; CDR3 protein: CASSAQTRTTRAFF
D gene: TRBD1; J gene: TRBJ2-1; V gene: TRBV10-2; clone size: .; CDR3 DNA: TGCGCCAGCCGGGACAGGGGATACAATGAGCAGTTCTTC; CDR3 protein: CASRDRGYNEQFF